One sample yielded the 27 T cell receptor beta chains listed below, sequenced in a study of monozygotic twins with inflammatory bowel disease. TCRdb reprocessed the 5' RACE reads and stores each CDR3 protein as one record, lacking DNA. This sample contains nearly 450,000 distinct CDR3 sequences. Material: blood. Receptors were obtained from a human donor with ulcerative colitis or Crohn's disease, or a healthy co-twin of an affected twin (not recorded which).

The chain employs TRBV4-2 and TRBJ2-1; TCRdb selects TRBD1, and the lack of DNA leaves this call unchecked. CDR3 length: 13 amino acids. Germline loops: CDR1 LGHNA, CDR2 YNFKEQ. CDR3 sequence reads: CASSPTNPVRQFF.

V gene TRBV19 combines with J gene TRBJ1-4. The CDR3 runs to 17 residues. Germline values: CDR1 LNHDA, CDR2 SQIVND (reference sequence). The CDR3 reads CASSISGLAGTNEKLFF.

The chain combines TRBV12-3 or TRBV12-4 with TRBJ1-2; the D gene TCRdb calls, TRBD1, cannot be checked with no DNA. The CDR3 runs to 14 residues. CDR3 in amino acids: CASSPTGQNYGYTF.

The genes are TRBV7-8 and TRBJ2-7; the D call of TRBD2 rests on TCRdb alone, since no DNA is present to check it. The length of the CDR3 is 15 residues. Looked up from germline, CDR1 is SGHVS and CDR2 is FQNEAQ. CDR3 residues: CASSRTQTPTYEQYF.

The chain joins TRBV5-1 to TRBJ1-4. This CDR3 contains 15 residues. The germline CDR1 and CDR2 sequences are SGHRS and YFSETQ. CDR3 protein: CASSLPGSTNEKLFF.

The chain is built from TRBV12-3 or TRBV12-4 and TRBJ1-3. This CDR3 is built from 15 residues. Here the CDR3 reads CASRVPEVAGNTIYF.

The J gene is TRBJ1-1, the V gene TRBV6-5; TCRdb's assignment of TRBD1 cannot be checked, as there is no DNA. From germline, CDR1 is MNHEY and CDR2 SVGAGI. This CDR3 has 14 amino acids. The chain's CDR3 is CASSYKTGVTEAFF.

The chain links TRBV28 to TRBJ2-1; TCRdb outputs TRBD1, but without DNA this stays unchecked. Germline CDR1 MDHEN, CDR2 SYDVKM. The length of the CDR3 is 14 residues. CDR3 loop: CASSRSQGAREQFF.

The rearrangement joins TRBV29-1 to TRBJ2-7; TCRdb picks TRBD1, but there is no DNA to check that call. The CDR3 consists of 15 residues. Germline values: CDR1 SQVTM, CDR2 ANQGSEA. The CDR3 protein is CSVYSGQSSSYEQYF.

CDR3 residues: CSVEGQHNTGELFF. This sequence joins TRBV29-1 and TRBJ2-2; TCRdb's assignment of TRBD1 cannot be checked, as there is no DNA. Germline V lookup: CDR1 SQVTM, CDR2 ANQGSEA. The CDR3 contains 14 residues.

This rearrangement joins TRBV20-1 to TRBJ2-7; TCRdb proposes TRBD1, but this gene call is untestable without DNA. The CDR3 totals 15 residues. Germline lookup yields CDR1 DFQATT and CDR2 SNEGSKA (reference sequence). The CDR3 region is CSARFLDRGTYEQYF.

J is TRBJ2-5 and V is TRBV10-3; TCRdb outputs TRBD1, but without DNA this stays unchecked. The CDR3 sequence is 12 residues long. Germline V gene lookup returns CDR1 ENHRY and CDR2 SYGVKD. This chain's CDR3 is CATAGVQETQYF.

This chain joins TRBV15 and TRBJ2-1. The germline CDR1 and CDR2 sequences are LNHNV and YYDKDF (reference sequence). The length of the CDR3 is 15 residues. The CDR3 region is CATSVLSASYNEQFF.

The rearrangement uses TRBV30 and TRBJ2-7; absent DNA, TCRdb's TRBD1 call cannot be checked. The CDR3 is made up of 14 amino acids. Germline V gene lookup returns CDR1 GTSNPN and CDR2 SVGIG (reference sequence). CDR3 protein: CAWSVHVGGSEQYF. Full variable domain (outside the CDR3, taken from reference TRBV30 and TRBJ2-7): SQTIHQWPATLVQPVGSPLSLECTVEGTSNPNLYWYRQAAGRGLQLLFYSVGIGQISSEVPQNLSASRPQDRQFILSSKKLLLSDSGFYLCAWSVHVGGSEQYFGPGTRLTVT.

The chain couples TRBV7-9 to TRBJ2-3; the TCRdb D gene call, TRBD2, has no DNA to confirm it. Germline loops: CDR1 SEHNR, CDR2 FQNEAQ (reference sequence). The CDR3 is 15 amino acids. The CDR3 spells CASTTGLADTDTQYF.

The rearrangement joins TRBV7-2 to TRBJ2-2. In germline, CDR1 is SGHTA, CDR2 FQGNSA. This CDR3 contains 13 residues. The CDR3 protein is CASSTSLTGELFF. Full variable domain (missing parts from reference TRBV7-2 and TRBJ2-2): GAGVSQSPSNKVTEKGKDVELRCDPISGHTALYWYRQSLGQGLEFLIYFQGNSAPDKSGLPSDRFSAERTGGSVSTLTIQRTQQEDSAVYLCASSTSLTGELFFGEGSRLTVL.

The chain links TRBV19 to TRBJ1-5; TCRdb's assignment of TRBD1 cannot be checked, as there is no DNA. CDR1 is LNHDA, CDR2 SQIVND, per germline (reference sequence). The CDR3 covers 16 residues. The CDR3 is CASSLPGAPSNQPQHF.

The chain joins TRBV10-3 to TRBJ2-1. Germline-derived CDR1 and CDR2 are ENHRY and SYGVKD. There are 14 residues in the CDR3. The CDR3 loop reads CAISDGLTYNEQFF.

This chain uses TRBV19 with TRBJ2-3; there is no DNA to check the TCRdb D call of TRBD1. This CDR3 is 13 amino acids long. CDR1 and CDR2 from the germline V gene are LNHDA and SQIVND (reference sequence). CDR3 in amino acids: CASSPRPRDTQYF.

The CDR3 sequence: CASSYSASNEQFF. This chain connects TRBV6-5 to TRBJ2-1. Germline CDR1 is MNHEY and CDR2 is SVGAGI. The length of the CDR3 is 13 residues.

This chain connects TRBV20-1 to TRBJ2-4; the TCRdb D gene call, TRBD1, has no DNA to confirm it. The CDR3 length is 14 residues. CDR1 is DFQATT, CDR2 SNEGSKA, per germline (reference sequence). The CDR3 region is CSARTGKTKNIQYF.

The chain is built from TRBV25-1 and TRBJ2-3. The CDR3 runs 13 residues. Germline lookup yields CDR1 MGHDK and CDR2 SYGVNS. The chain's CDR3 is CASSEYGADTQYF.

The chain couples TRBV5-1 to TRBJ2-1; absent DNA, TCRdb's TRBD1 call cannot be checked. The germline gives CDR1 SGHRS, CDR2 YFSETQ. This CDR3 is built from 15 residues. CDR3 sequence: CASSMGAGGLNEQFF.

This rearrangement joins TRBV7-8 to TRBJ2-1; the D call of TRBD2 rests on TCRdb alone, since no DNA is present to check it. CDR3 length: 19 amino acids. The V gene's germline CDR1 is SGHVS and CDR2 FQNEAQ. The chain's CDR3 is CASSFPTSGGSLLYNEQFF.

This chain connects TRBV4-2 to TRBJ2-7; the D call from TCRdb, TRBD1, cannot be confirmed without DNA. Germline CDR1 and CDR2: LGHNA and YNFKEQ. The CDR3 extends over 15 amino acids. CDR3 residues: CASSQAQGSVYEQYF.

This chain connects TRBV18 to TRBJ1-4; the TCRdb D gene call, TRBD1, has no DNA to confirm it. This CDR3 spans 16 amino acids. Germline V gives CDR1 KGHSH, CDR2 LQKENI. The CDR3 region is CASSSSRDRGTEKLFF. Full variable domain (missing parts from reference TRBV18 and TRBJ1-4): NAGVMQNPRHLVRRRGQEARLRCSPMKGHSHVYWYRQLPEEGLKFMVYLQKENIIDESGMPKERFSAEFPKEGPSILRIQQVVRGDSAAYFCASSSSRDRGTEKLFFGSGTQLSVL.

The chain couples TRBV5-1 to TRBJ2-1; the D gene TCRdb calls, TRBD1, cannot be checked with no DNA. The CDR3 runs 14 residues. In germline, CDR1 is SGHRS, CDR2 YFSETQ. This CDR3 reads CASTSLTAYNEQFF.